This T cell receptor (beta chain) was documented in a study of T cells in Graves' hyperthyroidism and ophthalmopathy. This clonotype was recorded many times. The target antigen is unknown. This CDR3 contains 16 residues. J lost 6 bases, V lost 5 bases, and 8 bases had no gene match. Per the germline V gene, CDR1 is SEHNR and CDR2 is FQNEAQ (reference sequence). Based on clinical symptoms, serum thyroxine and TRAb, thyroid ultrasound and orbital computed tomography, diagnoses were reached. Amplification of TCR beta CDR3 regions used RNA as the template. HTBI primers were employed in a first-round RT-PCR of the TCR CDR3. In TCRdb, the multiplex PCR reads were re-called with MiXCR into one record per CDR3 protein. The table lists about 600,000 distinct CDR3 sequences, 15% to 20% of them singletons. The study, taken as a whole, reports: Ophthalmopathy prediction by the model preceded onset by a median 6.5 months.

V and J are TRBV7-9 and TRBJ2-1, with TRBD2 identical over 12 bases. The TCR was taken from a woman aged 40 to 55 with Graves' ophthalmopathy. The sample was blood. CDR3 region: CASSLRTSGDSNEQFF. CDR3 nucleotide sequence: TGTGCCAGCAGCCTCAGGACTAGCGGGGATAGCAATGAGCAGTTCTTC.